This T cell receptor beta chain was identified in a study of blood T cell repertoires in COVID-19. Repertoires were generated with immunoSEQ multiplex PCR, while TCRdb's copy carries only in-frame clones and drops some. The table shows about 250,000 clones, with about 90% occurring only once. The V and J ends lost 0 bases and 0 bases respectively, with 15 bases between them. CDR3 length equals 17 residues. Germline V gene lookup returns CDR1 MNHEY and CDR2 SMNVEV (reference sequence). The receptor was derived from a woman aged 25 to 45 with acute COVID-19. This rearrangement joins TRBV27 to TRBJ2-7, with a possible D match to TRBD2 (7 bases). Sequences were obtained from PBMCs or T cells enriched from blood (not recorded which). The DNA for the CDR3 is TGTGCCAGCAGTTTATCCATAGGGGGGGCAGACTCCTACGAGCAGTACTTC. Amino acids: CASSLSIGGADSYEQYF.